Described below is a single TCR beta chain sequence and its context. The antigen is unknown. It was with 60 Vbeta and 13 Jbeta primers that the PCR ran. Assay used: immunoSEQ multiplex PCR; TCRdb lists only in-frame clones, some missing. The table shows 200,000 or so clones, with around 80% occurring only once. The data were obtained in a study of cytomegalovirus exposure and HLA in healthy donors. General observations from the study: Earlier analysis yielded a pattern in which most TCR beta V segments were productive about 90% or about 30% of the time. Indistinguishability led to the exclusion of some V segments, TRBV6-2 and TRBV6-3 included. An apparent linkage of common viral pathogens to several of the most significant clusters emerged in a later analysis.

Per germline, CDR1 MGHDK and CDR2 SYGVNS. The CDR3 is 16 residues long. V shed 0 bases and J shed 1 base, with 12 bases lying between them. The TCR was taken from a man in his forties in good health and CMV-seropositive. Sequenced material: PBMCs. This chain uses TRBV25-1 with TRBJ1-1; maybe TRBD1 (5 bases). CDR3 coding DNA: TGTGCCAGCAGTGAATATGTAGGCAGGGAGAACACTGAAGCTTTCTTT. Residues: CASSEYVGRENTEAFF.